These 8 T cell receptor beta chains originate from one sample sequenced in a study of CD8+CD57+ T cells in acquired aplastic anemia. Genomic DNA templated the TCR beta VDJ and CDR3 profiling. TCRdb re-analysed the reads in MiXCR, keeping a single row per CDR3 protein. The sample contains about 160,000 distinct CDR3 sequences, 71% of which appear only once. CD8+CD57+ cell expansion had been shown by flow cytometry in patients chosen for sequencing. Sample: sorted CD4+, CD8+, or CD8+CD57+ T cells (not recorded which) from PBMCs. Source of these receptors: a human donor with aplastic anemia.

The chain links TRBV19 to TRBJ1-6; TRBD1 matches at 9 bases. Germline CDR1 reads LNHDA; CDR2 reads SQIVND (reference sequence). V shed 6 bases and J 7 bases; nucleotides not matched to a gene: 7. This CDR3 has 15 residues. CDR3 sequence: CASRAGTGLNSPLHF. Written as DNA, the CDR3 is TGTGCCAGTAGGGCCGGGACAGGGTTGAATTCACCCCTCCACTTT.

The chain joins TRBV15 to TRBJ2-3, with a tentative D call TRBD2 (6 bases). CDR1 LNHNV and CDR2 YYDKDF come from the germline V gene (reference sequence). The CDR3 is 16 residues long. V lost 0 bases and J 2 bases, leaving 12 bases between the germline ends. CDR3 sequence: CATSRDLAESTDTQYF. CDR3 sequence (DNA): TGTGCCACCAGCAGAGATTTAGCGGAATCCACAGATACGCAGTATTTT.

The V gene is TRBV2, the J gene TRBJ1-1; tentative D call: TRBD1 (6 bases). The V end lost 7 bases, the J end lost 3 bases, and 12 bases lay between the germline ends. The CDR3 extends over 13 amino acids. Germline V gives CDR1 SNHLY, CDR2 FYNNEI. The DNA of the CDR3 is TGTGCCAGCATCAGGGGCGTGGACACTGAAGCTTTCTTT. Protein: CASIRGVDTEAFF.

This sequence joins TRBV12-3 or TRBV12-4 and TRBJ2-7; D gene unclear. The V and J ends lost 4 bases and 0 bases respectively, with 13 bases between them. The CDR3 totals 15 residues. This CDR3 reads CASSYGAMSSYEQYF. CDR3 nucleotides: TGTGCCAGCAGTTACGGCGCGATGAGCTCCTACGAGCAGTACTTC.

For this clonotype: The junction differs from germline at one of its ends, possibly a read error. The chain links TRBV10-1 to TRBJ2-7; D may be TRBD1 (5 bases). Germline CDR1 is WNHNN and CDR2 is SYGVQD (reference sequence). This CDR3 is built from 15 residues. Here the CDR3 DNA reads TGTGCCAGCAGTCCGACCGGTGCAGGGCCCTACGAGCAGTACTTC. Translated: CASSPTGAGPYEQYF.

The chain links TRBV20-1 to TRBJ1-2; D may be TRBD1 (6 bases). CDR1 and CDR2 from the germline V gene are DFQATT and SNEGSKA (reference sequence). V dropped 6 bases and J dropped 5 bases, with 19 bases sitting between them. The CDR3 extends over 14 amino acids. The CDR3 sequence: CSAHPSQGRYGYTF. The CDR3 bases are TGCAGTGCCCATCCATCACAGGGTAGATATGGCTACACCTTC.

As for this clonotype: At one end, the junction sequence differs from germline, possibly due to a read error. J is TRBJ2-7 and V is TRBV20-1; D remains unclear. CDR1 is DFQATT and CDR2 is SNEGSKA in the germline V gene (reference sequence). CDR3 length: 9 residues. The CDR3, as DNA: TGCAGTGCCCAGGACGGATGGGGCTTC. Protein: CSAQDGWGF.

CDR3 protein: CASSRDATRSPLHF. The CDR3 DNA is TGTGCCAGTAGCCGGGACGCGACCCGTTCACCCCTCCACTTT. The V gene is TRBV19, the J gene TRBJ1-6, with D tentatively TRBD1 (5 bases). Trimming pared 6 bases from V and 9 bases from J, leaving 15 bases between. CDR3 length equals 14 residues. Germline V gene lookup returns CDR1 LNHDA and CDR2 SQIVND (reference sequence).